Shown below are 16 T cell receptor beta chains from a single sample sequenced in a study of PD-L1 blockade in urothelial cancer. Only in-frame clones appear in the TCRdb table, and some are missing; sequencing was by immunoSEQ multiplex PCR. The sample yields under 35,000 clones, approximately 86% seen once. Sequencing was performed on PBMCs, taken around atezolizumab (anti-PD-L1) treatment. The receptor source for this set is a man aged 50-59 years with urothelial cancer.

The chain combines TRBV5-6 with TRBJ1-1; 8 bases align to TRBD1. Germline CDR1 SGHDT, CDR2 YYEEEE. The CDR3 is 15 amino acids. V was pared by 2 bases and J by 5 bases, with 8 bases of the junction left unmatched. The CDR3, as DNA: TGTGCCAGCAGCTTTCAGGGGGCGAGGGGGACTGAAGCTTTCTTT. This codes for CASSFQGARGTEAFF. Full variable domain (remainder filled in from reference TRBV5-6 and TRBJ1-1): DAGVTQSPTHLIKTRGQQVTLRCSPKSGHDTVSWYQQALGQGPQFIFQYYEEEERQRGNFPDRFSGHQFPNYSSELNVNALLLGDSALYLCASSFQGARGTEAFFGQGTRLTVV.

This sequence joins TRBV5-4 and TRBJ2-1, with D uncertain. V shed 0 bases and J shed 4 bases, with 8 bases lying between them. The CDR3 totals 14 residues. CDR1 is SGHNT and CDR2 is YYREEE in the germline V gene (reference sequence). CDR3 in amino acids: CASSLAVAYNEQFF. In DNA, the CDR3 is TGTGCCAGCAGCTTGGCCGTGGCATACAATGAGCAGTTCTTC.

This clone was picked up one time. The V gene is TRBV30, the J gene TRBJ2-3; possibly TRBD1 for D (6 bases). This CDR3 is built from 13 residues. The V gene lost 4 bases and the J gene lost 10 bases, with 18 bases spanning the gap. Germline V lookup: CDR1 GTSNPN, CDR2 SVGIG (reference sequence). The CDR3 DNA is TGTGCCTGGACCATTTTAGGGGGTACAGCGCAGTATTTT. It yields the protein CAWTILGGTAQYF.

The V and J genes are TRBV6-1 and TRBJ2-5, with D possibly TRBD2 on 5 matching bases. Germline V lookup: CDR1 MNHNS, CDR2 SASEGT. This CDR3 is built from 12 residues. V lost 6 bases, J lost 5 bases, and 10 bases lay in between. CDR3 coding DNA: TGTGCCAGCAGCCAGAGGGTGGAGACCCAGTACTTC. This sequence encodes CASSQRVETQYF.

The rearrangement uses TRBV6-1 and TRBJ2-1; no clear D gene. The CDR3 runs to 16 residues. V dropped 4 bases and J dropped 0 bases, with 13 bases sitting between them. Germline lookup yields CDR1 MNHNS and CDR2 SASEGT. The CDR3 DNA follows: TGTGCCAGCAGTGGGTCACTATGGAGCTCCTACAATGAGCAGTTCTTC. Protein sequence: CASSGSLWSSYNEQFF.

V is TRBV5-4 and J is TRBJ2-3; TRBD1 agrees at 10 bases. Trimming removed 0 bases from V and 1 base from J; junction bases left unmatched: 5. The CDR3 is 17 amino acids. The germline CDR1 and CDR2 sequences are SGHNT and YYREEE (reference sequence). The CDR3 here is CASSLGQGAVGTDTQYF. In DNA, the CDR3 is TGTGCCAGCAGCTTGGGACAGGGGGCTGTTGGCACAGATACGCAGTATTTT. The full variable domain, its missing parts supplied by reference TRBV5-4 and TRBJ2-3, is ETGVTQSPTHLIKTRGQQVTLRCSSQSGHNTVSWYQQALGQGPQFIFQYYREEENGRGNFPPRFSGLQFPNYSSELNVNALELDDSALYLCASSLGQGAVGTDTQYFGPGTRLTVL.

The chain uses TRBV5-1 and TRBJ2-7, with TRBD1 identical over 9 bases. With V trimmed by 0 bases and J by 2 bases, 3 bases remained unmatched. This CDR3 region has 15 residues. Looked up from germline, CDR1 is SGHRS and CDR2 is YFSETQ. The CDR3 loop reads CASSLGGTGTYEQYF. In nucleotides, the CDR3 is TGCGCCAGCAGCTTGGGAGGGACAGGGACCTACGAGCAGTACTTC.

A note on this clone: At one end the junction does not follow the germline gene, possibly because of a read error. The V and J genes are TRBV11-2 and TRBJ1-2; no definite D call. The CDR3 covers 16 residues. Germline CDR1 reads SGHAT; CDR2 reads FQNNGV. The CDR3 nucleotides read TGTGCCAGCAGTTTAGGTTCTTTGGGGAGACGCTATGGCTACACCTTC. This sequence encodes CASSLGSLGRRYGYTF.

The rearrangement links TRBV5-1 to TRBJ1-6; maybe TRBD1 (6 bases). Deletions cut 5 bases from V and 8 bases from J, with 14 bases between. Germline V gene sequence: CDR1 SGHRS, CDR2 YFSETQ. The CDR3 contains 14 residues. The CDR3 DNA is TGCGCCAGCAGTTATCAGGGGCACGATTCACCCCTCCACTTT. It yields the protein CASSYQGHDSPLHF.

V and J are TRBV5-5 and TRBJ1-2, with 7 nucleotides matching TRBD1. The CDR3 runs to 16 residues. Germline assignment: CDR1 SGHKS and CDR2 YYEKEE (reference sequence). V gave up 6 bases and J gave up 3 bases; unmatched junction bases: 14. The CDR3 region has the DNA TGTGCCAGCAACTCCAGACAGGGTGGAGGGTACTATGGCTACACCTTC. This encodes CASNSRQGGGYYGYTF.

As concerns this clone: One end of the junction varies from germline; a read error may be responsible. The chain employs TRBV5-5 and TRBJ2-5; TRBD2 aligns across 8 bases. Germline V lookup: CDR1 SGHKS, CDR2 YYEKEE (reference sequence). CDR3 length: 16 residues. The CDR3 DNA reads TGTGCTAGCAGCTGGCTCGGTACGGGAGGGCCAAAGACCCAGTACTTC. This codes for CASSWLGTGGPKTQYF. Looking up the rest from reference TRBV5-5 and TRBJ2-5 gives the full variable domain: DAGVTQSPTHLIKTRGQQVTLRCSPISGHKSVSWYQQVLGQGPQFIFQYYEKEERGRGNFPDRFSARQFPNYSSELNVNALLLGDSALYLCASSWLGTGGPKTQYFGPGTRLLVL.

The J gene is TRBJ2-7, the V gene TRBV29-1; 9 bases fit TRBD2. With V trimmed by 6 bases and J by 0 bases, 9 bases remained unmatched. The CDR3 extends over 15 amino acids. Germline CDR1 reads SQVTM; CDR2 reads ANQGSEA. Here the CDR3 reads CSVEIAGDLSYEQYF. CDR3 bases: TGCAGCGTCGAAATAGCGGGAGACCTCTCCTACGAGCAGTACTTC.

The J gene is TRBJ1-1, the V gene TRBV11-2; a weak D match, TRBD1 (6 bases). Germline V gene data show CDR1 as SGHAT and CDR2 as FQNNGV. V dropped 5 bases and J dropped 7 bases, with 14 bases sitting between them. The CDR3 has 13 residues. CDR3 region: CASSLRRTDEAFF. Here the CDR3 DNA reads TGTGCCAGCAGCCTGAGGAGGACAGATGAAGCTTTCTTT. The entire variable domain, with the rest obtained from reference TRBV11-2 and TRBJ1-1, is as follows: EAGVAQSPRYKIIEKRQSVAFWCNPISGHATLYWYQQILGQGPKLLIQFQNNGVVDDSQLPKDRFSAERLKGVDSTLKIQPAKLEDSAVYLCASSLRRTDEAFFGQGTRLTVV.

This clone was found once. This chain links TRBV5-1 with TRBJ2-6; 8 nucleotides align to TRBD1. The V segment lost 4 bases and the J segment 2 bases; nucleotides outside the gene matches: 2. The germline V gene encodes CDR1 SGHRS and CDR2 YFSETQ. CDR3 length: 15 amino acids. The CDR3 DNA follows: TGCGCCAGCAGCGCACAGGGGGCTGGGGCCAACGTCCTGACTTTC. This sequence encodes CASSAQGAGANVLTF. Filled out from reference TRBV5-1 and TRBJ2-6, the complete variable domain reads KAGVTQTPRYLIKTRGQQVTLSCSPISGHRSVSWYQQTPGQGLQFLFEYFSETQRNKGNFPGRFSGRQFSNSRSEMNVSTLELGDSALYLCASSAQGAGANVLTFGAGSRLTVL.

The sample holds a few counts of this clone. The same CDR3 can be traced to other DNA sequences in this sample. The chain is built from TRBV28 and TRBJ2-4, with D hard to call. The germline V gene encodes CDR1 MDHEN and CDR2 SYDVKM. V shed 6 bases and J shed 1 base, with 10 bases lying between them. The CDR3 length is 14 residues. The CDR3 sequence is CASSSAGAKNIQYF. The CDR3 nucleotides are TGTGCCAGCAGCTCTGCCGGGGCCAAAAACATTCAGTACTTC.

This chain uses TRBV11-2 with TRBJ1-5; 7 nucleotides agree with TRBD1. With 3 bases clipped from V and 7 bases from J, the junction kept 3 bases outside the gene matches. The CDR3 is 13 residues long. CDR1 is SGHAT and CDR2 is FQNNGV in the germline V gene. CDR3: CASSLRTGQPQHF. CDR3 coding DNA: TGTGCCAGCAGCTTGAGGACAGGCCAGCCCCAGCATTTT.